The clone carrying this TCR beta chain came up a few times. Study processing details: Estimates of nucleated cell counts were drawn from the amplification of reference gene primers. Using immunoSEQ multiplex PCR, the repertoire was profiled, and TCRdb retains in-frame clones only, with some absent. D and trimming come from the DNA, and the V and J calls and clone size come from that table. Of some 220,000 clones in the sample, over 80% are singletons; the top ten hold 5% to 8%. These data are taken from a study of blood T cell repertoires in COVID-19. As for the study in general: Sites in the United States, Italy and Spain provided acute and convalescent COVID-19 samples. Sample material is recorded as cDNA or gDNA derived from T cells, B-cell-depleted T cells, or PBMCs.

The germline V gene encodes CDR1 SGHVS and CDR2 FQNEAQ. Trimming stripped 3 bases from V and 0 bases from J, with 11 bases between. The length of the CDR3 is 16 residues. Sequencing was done on a sample of peripheral blood. The source of this sequence is a woman aged 55-70 years with active or convalescent COVID-19. This chain links TRBV7-8 with TRBJ2-2, with D perhaps TRBD1 (6 bases). In DNA form, the CDR3 reads TGTGCCAGCAGCTTGGCCGGGACACCGAACACCGGGGAGCTGTTTTTT. It yields the protein CASSLAGTPNTGELFF.